These 7 T cell receptor beta chains share one sample of origin, sequenced in a study of blood T cell repertoires in COVID-19. Assay: immunoSEQ multiplex PCR; the TCRdb copy retains only in-frame clones and omits some. The table has about 320,000 clones, around 83% seen once; the top ten hold 1.2%. Sequencing input: peripheral blood. These receptors were collected from a woman in her 50s with acute or convalescent COVID-19.

V is TRBV18 and J is TRBJ2-5, with TRBD1 identical over 8 bases. The V gene's germline CDR1 is KGHSH and CDR2 LQKENI. The CDR3 totals 15 residues. V gave up 4 bases and J gave up 7 bases; unmatched junction bases: 11. The CDR3 here is CASSLGGQGLGTQYF. CDR3 DNA sequence: TGTGCCAGCTCACTCGGTGGACAGGGTTTAGGGACCCAGTACTTC.

This chain connects TRBV29-1 to TRBJ2-2, with TRBD1 identical over 7 bases. The CDR3 contains 15 residues. The germline V gene encodes CDR1 SQVTM and CDR2 ANQGSEA. J was trimmed by 4 bases and V by 7 bases; bases with no gene match: 12. CDR3 protein: CSGAIQGSGTGELFF. The CDR3 DNA reads as TGCAGCGGAGCAATACAGGGGTCGGGCACCGGGGAGCTGTTTTTT.

V usage is TRBV19 and J usage is TRBJ2-3, with 8 bases matching TRBD1. V was pared by 7 bases and J by 0 bases, with 6 bases of the junction left unmatched. Germline values: CDR1 LNHDA, CDR2 SQIVND (reference sequence). This CDR3 has 15 residues. In DNA form, the CDR3 reads TGTGCCAGTACACCCGACAGGGGTAGCACAGATACGCAGTATTTT. This translates into CASTPDRGSTDTQYF.

The chain has TRBV7-2 and TRBJ2-1; TRBD2 agrees at 13 bases. V lost 5 bases to trimming and J lost 6 bases; unmatched junction nucleotides: 4. Germline values: CDR1 SGHTA, CDR2 FQGNSA. CDR3 size: 15 residues. CDR3 sequence (DNA): TGTGCCAGCAGCGGACTAGCGGGAGTGCTCAATGAGCAGTTCTTC. Protein product: CASSGLAGVLNEQFF. The full variable domain, completed using reference TRBV7-2 and TRBJ2-1, is GAGVSQSPSNKVTEKGKDVELRCDPISGHTALYWYRQSLGQGLEFLIYFQGNSAPDKSGLPSDRFSAERTGGSVSTLTIQRTQQEDSAVYLCASSGLAGVLNEQFFGPGTRLTVL.

The V call is TRBV11-2, the J call TRBJ1-4; D gene uncertain. Per the germline V gene, CDR1 is SGHAT and CDR2 is FQNNGV. The germline V and J ends were trimmed by 1 base and 4 bases, with 10 bases remaining between them. The CDR3 totals 15 residues. The CDR3 nucleotides are TGTGCCAGCAGCTTAGGAGGGCTTGGTAATGAAAAACTGTTTTTT. It yields the protein CASSLGGLGNEKLFF.

This chain links TRBV4-3 with TRBJ2-1; 8 positions match TRBD2. This CDR3 region has 15 residues. Germline loops: CDR1 LGHNA, CDR2 YSLEER. V shed 0 bases and J 9 bases; nucleotides not matched to a gene: 7. This chain's CDR3 is CASSQEPGAGGEQFF. CDR3 bases: TGCGCCAGCAGCCAAGAACCAGGGGCGGGGGGTGAGCAGTTCTTC.

This sequence joins TRBV19 and TRBJ1-1, with a weak D call TRBD1 (6 bases). In germline, CDR1 is LNHDA, CDR2 SQIVND (reference sequence). The CDR3 has 13 amino acids. V lost 5 bases to trimming and J lost 5 bases, with 12 bases between them. The chain's CDR3 is CASSLTTGTEAFF. CDR3 coding DNA: TGTGCCAGTAGTCTAACAACAGGGACTGAAGCTTTCTTT.